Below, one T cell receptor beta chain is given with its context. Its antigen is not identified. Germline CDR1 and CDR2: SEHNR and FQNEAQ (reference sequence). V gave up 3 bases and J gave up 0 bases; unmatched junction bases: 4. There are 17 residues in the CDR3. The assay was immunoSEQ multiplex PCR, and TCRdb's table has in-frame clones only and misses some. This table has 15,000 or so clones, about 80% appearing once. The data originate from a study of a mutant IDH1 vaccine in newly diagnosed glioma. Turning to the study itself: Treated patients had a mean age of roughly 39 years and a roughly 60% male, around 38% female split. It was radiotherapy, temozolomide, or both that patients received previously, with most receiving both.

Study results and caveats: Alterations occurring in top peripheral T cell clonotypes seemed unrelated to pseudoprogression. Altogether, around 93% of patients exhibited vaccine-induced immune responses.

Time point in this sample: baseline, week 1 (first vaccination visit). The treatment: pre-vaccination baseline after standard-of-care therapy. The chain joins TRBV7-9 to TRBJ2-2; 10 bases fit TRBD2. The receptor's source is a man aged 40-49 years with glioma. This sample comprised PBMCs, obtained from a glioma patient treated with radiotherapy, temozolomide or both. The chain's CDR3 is CASSFFLAGANTGELFF. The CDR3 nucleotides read TGTGCCAGCAGCTTTTTTCTAGCGGGAGCGAACACCGGGGAGCTGTTTTTT.